A single sample is the source of the 14 T cell receptor beta chains below, sequenced in a study of cytomegalovirus exposure and HLA in healthy donors. Researchers ran the PCR with 60 Vbeta and 13 Jbeta primers. Assay: immunoSEQ multiplex PCR; the TCRdb copy retains only in-frame clones and omits some. The sample lists around 200,000 clones, around 77% seen once, with 1.6% in the top ten. Sequenced material: PBMCs. These receptor sequences come from a woman between 18 and 29 years old in good health and CMV-seronegative.

The chain carries TRBV2 and TRBJ1-6, with a weak D call TRBD1 (6 bases). The CDR3 length is 15 residues. V was cut by 5 bases and J by 7 bases, with 15 bases left in between. Per germline, CDR1 SNHLY and CDR2 FYNNEI. CDR3 amino acids: CASSRTAGLNSPLHF. CDR3 bases: TGTGCCAGCAGTCGGACAGCCGGGTTAAATTCACCCCTCCACTTT. The full variable domain, rest sourced from reference TRBV2 and TRBJ1-6, is EPEVTQTPSHQVTQMGQEVILRCVPISNHLYFYWYRQILGQKVEFLVSFYNNEISEKSEIFDDQFSVERPDGSNFTLKIRSTKLEDSAMYFCASSRTAGLNSPLHFGNGTRLTVT.

To note about this clone: Other DNA variants within this sample encode the same CDR3. The chain links TRBV27 to TRBJ1-6; 8 positions agree with TRBD1. J lost 6 bases, V lost 6 bases, and 4 bases had no gene match. CDR3 length equals 14 residues. The V gene's germline CDR1 is MNHEY and CDR2 SMNVEV (reference sequence). As DNA, the CDR3 is TGTGCCAGCAGCTGGGACAGGTCTAATTCACCCCTCCACTTT. Protein sequence: CASSWDRSNSPLHF.

The rearrangement links TRBV5-1 to TRBJ1-1; 8 bases map to TRBD1. The CDR3 is 14 residues long. Germline CDR1 reads SGHRS; CDR2 reads YFSETQ. V shed 3 bases, J shed 5 bases, and the junction held 6 bases outside the gene matches. CDR3 loop: CASSSGQGRTEAFF. CDR3 nucleotides: TGCGCCAGCAGCTCAGGACAGGGCCGAACTGAAGCTTTCTTT. The whole variable domain, remainder taken from reference TRBV5-1 and TRBJ1-1, is KAGVTQTPRYLIKTRGQQVTLSCSPISGHRSVSWYQQTPGQGLQFLFEYFSETQRNKGNFPGRFSGRQFSNSRSEMNVSTLELGDSALYLCASSSGQGRTEAFFGQGTRLTVV.

The chain combines TRBV6-1 with TRBJ1-2; D may be TRBD1 (6 bases). The V gene's germline CDR1 is MNHNS and CDR2 SASEGT. The CDR3 is made up of 13 amino acids. Trimming shortened V by 6 bases and J by 8 bases, and 16 bases separated the two germline ends. The CDR3 nucleotides read TGTGCCAGCAGAATCGACAGGAACCACGGCTACACCTTC. This translates into CASRIDRNHGYTF.

The chain recombines TRBV6-1 with TRBJ1-1; TRBD1 is a possible D gene (5 bases). The germline V gene has CDR1 MNHNS and CDR2 SASEGT. V lost 5 bases to trimming and J lost 4 bases, with 11 bases between them. CDR3 size: 13 residues. The CDR3 nucleotides read TGTGCCAGCAGTTTGGAGGGGTTCACTGAAGCTTTCTTT. It yields the protein CASSLEGFTEAFF.

This rearrangement joins TRBV4-1 to TRBJ2-7; maybe TRBD1 (6 bases). V gave up 2 bases and J gave up 2 bases, with 13 bases separating them. Germline CDR1 and CDR2: MGHRA and YSYEKL. This CDR3 region has 15 residues. CDR3 in amino acids: CASSQLQGVTYEQYF. DNA for the CDR3: TGCGCCAGCAGCCAACTACAGGGTGTCACCTACGAGCAGTACTTC.

In its sample, this clone was seen a few times. This sequence joins TRBV6-6 and TRBJ2-7, with D maybe TRBD1 (6 bases). The CDR3 has 15 amino acids. CDR1 is MNHNY and CDR2 is SVGAGI in the germline V gene (reference sequence). V lost 7 bases, J lost 3 bases, and 19 bases lay in between. The CDR3, as DNA: TGTGCCAGCACCCAGGGGCCAACGCAGAACTACGAGCAGTACTTC. Translated, it gives CASTQGPTQNYEQYF.

The chain employs TRBV27 and TRBJ2-1, with 9 bases aligning to TRBD2. Germline V gene sequence: CDR1 MNHEY, CDR2 SMNVEV (reference sequence). Unmatched junction bases numbered 1, after V lost 3 bases and J lost 1 base. The CDR3 sequence is 15 residues long. The CDR3 region is CASSFAGGSYNEQFF. CDR3 nucleotides: TGTGCCAGCAGTTTCGCGGGAGGGTCCTACAATGAGCAGTTCTTC.

With respect to this clone: Other DNA sequences in the same sample also yield this CDR3. The rearrangement joins TRBV7-3 to TRBJ2-7; tentative D call: TRBD1 (6 bases). CDR1 SGHTA and CDR2 FQGTGA come from the germline V gene. The length of the CDR3 is 13 residues. Trimming left V 3 bases short and J 2 bases short, with 8 bases between. The CDR3 sequence is CASSLDSPYEQYF. The CDR3 region has the DNA TGTGCCAGCAGCTTGGACAGTCCCTACGAGCAGTACTTC.

The chain combines TRBV30 with TRBJ2-5; tentative D call: TRBD1 (5 bases). With 0 bases removed from V and 5 bases from J, the gap between germline ends came to 13 bases. CDR1 and CDR2 (germline): GTSNPN, SVGIG (reference sequence). This CDR3 has 14 amino acids. The CDR3 nucleotides are TGTGCCTGGAGTGTTGGCAGGGCTTATGAGACCCAGTACTTC. This sequence encodes CAWSVGRAYETQYF. The whole variable domain, remainder taken from reference TRBV30 and TRBJ2-5, is SQTIHQWPATLVQPVGSPLSLECTVEGTSNPNLYWYRQAAGRGLQLLFYSVGIGQISSEVPQNLSASRPQDRQFILSSKKLLLSDSGFYLCAWSVGRAYETQYFGPGTRLLVL.

This clone has a single count. The chain couples TRBV25-1 to TRBJ2-5; 10 nucleotides line up with TRBD1. The end of the DNA aligns better with TRBJ2-7, so the J call may be wrong. The CDR3 consists of 18 residues. Germline CDR1 and CDR2: MGHDK and SYGVNS. CDR3 sequence (DNA): TGTGCCAGCAGTGACTCTTACACCGGGACAGGGGACCCCTACGAGCAGTACTTC. Translation: CASSDSYTGTGDPYEQYF.

This clone was recorded once. J is TRBJ2-1 and V is TRBV30; 9 bases fit TRBD2. Germline V gene sequence: CDR1 GTSNPN, CDR2 SVGIG (reference sequence). The CDR3 length is 14 residues. Germline trimming cut 3 bases from V and 4 bases from J; bases unmatched to any gene: 4. The chain's CDR3 is CAWSPGLAYNEQFF. CDR3 DNA: TGTGCCTGGAGCCCCGGACTAGCGTACAATGAGCAGTTCTTC.

The chain uses TRBV2 and TRBJ1-1; 10 nucleotides match TRBD1. The CDR3 is made up of 15 amino acids. V gave up 3 bases and J gave up 4 bases; unmatched junction bases: 5. Germline values: CDR1 SNHLY, CDR2 FYNNEI. The CDR3, as DNA: TGTGCCAGCAGTGACCGACAGGGGGCGTTCACTGAAGCTTTCTTT. Protein product: CASSDRQGAFTEAFF.

J is TRBJ2-1 and V is TRBV28, with D perhaps matching TRBD1 (6 bases). Between the trimmed V and J ends, which lost 6 bases and 3 bases, there was a span of 12 bases. The CDR3 covers 14 residues. The germline gives CDR1 MDHEN, CDR2 SYDVKM. As DNA, the CDR3 is TGTGCCAGCAGCGAAACAGGGTTCTACAATGAGCAGTTCTTC. As protein: CASSETGFYNEQFF.